The rows below give T cell receptor beta chains drawn from one sample of a study of T cell repertoires in cytomegalovirus infection. Their antigens are not known. MiXCR, run by TCRdb on the reads, gives a single entry per CDR3 protein. Of roughly 27,000 distinct CDR3 sequences in the sample, around 19% were seen once. The sample here was CD8+ T cells from cultured PBMCs, taken from culture after CMV antigen stimulation. Receptors originate from a human donor in good health (CMV status not recorded). Some clones in this sample may be carry-over from other donors' samples. Each CDR3 is given with its conserved first and last residue. D genes are given only for firm matches.

v_call	d_call	j_call	cdr3_aa
TRBV7-9	TRBD1	TRBJ1-2	CASSLVPQGGGYTF
TRBV6-2/TRBV6-3	TRBD1	TRBJ2-3	CASSYQGARTDTQYF
TRBV29-1	TRBD1	TRBJ2-6	CSVRDSLSGANVLTF
TRBV11-2	TRBD1	TRBJ2-3	CASSRGTGTPDTQYF
TRBV15	NA	TRBJ2-1	CATLRLGAYNEQFF
TRBV7-2	NA	TRBJ2-4	CASSPQGGAKNIQYF
TRBV27	TRBD1	TRBJ1-2	CASSPIGDSYGYTF
TRBV7-6	TRBD2	TRBJ2-4	CASSLALAGGPDKNIQYF
TRBV7-2	TRBD2	TRBJ2-7	CASSLSSGLAGSYEQYF
TRBV7-2	NA	TRBJ1-1	CASSPLGVVRTEAFF
TRBV7-2	TRBD1	TRBJ2-2	CASSRRSGTGDAGELFF
TRBV4-1	TRBD2	TRBJ2-2	CASSLFSGVNTGELFF
TRBV28	NA	TRBJ2-1	CASSPMGPYNEQFF
TRBV12-3/TRBV12-4	TRBD2	TRBJ2-6	CASTLGGDPNVLTF
TRBV7-2	TRBD1	TRBJ2-7	CASSSPGQDYEQYF
TRBV7-8	TRBD2	TRBJ2-7	CASSLGLAGGSYEQYF
TRBV20-1	NA	TRBJ2-1	CSARDYTLTSYNEQFF
TRBV12-5	TRBD1	TRBJ1-1	CASGLGQTNRQGEAEAFF
TRBV7-6	NA	TRBJ2-1	CASSSDWGQPSYNEQFF
TRBV6-6	TRBD1	TRBJ1-4	CASSSGRGREKLFF
TRBV7-9	NA	TRBJ1-2	CASSLVVGLTNYGYTF
TRBV7-9	NA	TRBJ2-2	CASSLGVVNTGELFF
TRBV27	TRBD1	TRBJ2-1	CASSPGTGGTNEQFF
TRBV28	NA	TRBJ1-2	CASRRRQTSKTYGYTF
TRBV20-1	NA	TRBJ2-2	CSPLDRRTGELFF
TRBV7-2	TRBD2	TRBJ2-1	CASSKTSGRSQFF
TRBV7-9	NA	TRBJ2-7	CASSPERQVYEQYF
TRBV7-2	NA	TRBJ1-1	CATLGGSGAEAFF
TRBV12-3/TRBV12-4	NA	TRBJ2-7	CASTTGFTYEQYF
TRBV7-8	NA	TRBJ2-5	CASRSTLEETQYF
TRBV7-9	NA	TRBJ2-1	CASSPQDAAYNEQFF
TRBV7-6	NA	TRBJ2-2	CASSKTSAGELFF
TRBV7-9	NA	TRBJ1-6	CASSPWDHNSPLHF
TRBV5-4	NA	TRBJ2-3	CASSFAPGDTQYF
TRBV4-3	NA	TRBJ2-2	CASSQDSAYLPGELFF
TRBV6-2/TRBV6-3	NA	TRBJ1-2	CASSYAGGIGYTF
TRBV4-3	NA	TRBJ1-4	CASSQDTASGEKLFF
TRBV7-8	TRBD1	TRBJ1-1	CASSLGALQGTEAFF
TRBV14	NA	TRBJ1-5	CASSPAGGGIQPQHF
TRBV7-9	NA	TRBJ1-2	CASSLDLTGNYGYTF
TRBV27	NA	TRBJ2-7	CASSLLSSYEQYF
TRBV27	NA	TRBJ1-1	CASSLMGHRAFF
TRBV7-8	NA	TRBJ1-1	CASSLGADNTEAFF
TRBV19	NA	TRBJ2-4	CATKGTAKNIQYF
TRBV6-2/TRBV6-3	NA	TRBJ1-2	CASSSGLLWANYGYTF
TRBV5-6	TRBD1	TRBJ2-1	CASSFGTGSSYNEQFF